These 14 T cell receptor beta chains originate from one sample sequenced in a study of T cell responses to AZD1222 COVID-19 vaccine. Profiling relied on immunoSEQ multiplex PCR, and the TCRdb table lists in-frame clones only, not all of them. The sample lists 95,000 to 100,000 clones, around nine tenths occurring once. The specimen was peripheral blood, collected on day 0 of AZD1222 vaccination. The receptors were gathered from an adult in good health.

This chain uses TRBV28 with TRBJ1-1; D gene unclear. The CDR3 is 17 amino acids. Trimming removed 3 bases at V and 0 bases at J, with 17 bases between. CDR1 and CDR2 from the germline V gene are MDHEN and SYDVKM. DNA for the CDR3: TGTGCCAGCAGTTTCAGCCGGAGAGGCGGGATGAACACTGAAGCTTTCTTT. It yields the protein CASSFSRRGGMNTEAFF.

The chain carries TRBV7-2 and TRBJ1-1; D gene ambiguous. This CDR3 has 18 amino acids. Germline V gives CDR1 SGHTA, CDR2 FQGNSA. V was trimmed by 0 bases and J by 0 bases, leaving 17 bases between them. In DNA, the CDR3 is TGTGCCAGCAGCTTAGCGCCCGGACGGGTTCTTATGAACACTGAAGCTTTCTTT. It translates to CASSLAPGRVLMNTEAFF. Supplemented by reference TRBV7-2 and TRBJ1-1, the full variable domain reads GAGVSQSPSNKVTEKGKDVELRCDPISGHTALYWYRQSLGQGLEFLIYFQGNSAPDKSGLPSDRFSAERTGGSVSTLTIQRTQQEDSAVYLCASSLAPGRVLMNTEAFFGQGTRLTVV.

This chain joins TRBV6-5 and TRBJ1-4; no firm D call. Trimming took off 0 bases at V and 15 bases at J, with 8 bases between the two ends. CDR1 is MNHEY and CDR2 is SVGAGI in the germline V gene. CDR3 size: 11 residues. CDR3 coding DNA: TGTGCCAGCAGTTACTCTCGGGAGATGTTTTTT. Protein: CASSYSREMFF.

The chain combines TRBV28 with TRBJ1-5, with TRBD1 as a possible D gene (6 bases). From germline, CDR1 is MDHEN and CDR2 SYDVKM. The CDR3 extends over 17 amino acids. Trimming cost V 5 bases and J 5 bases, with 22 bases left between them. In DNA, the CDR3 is TGTGCCAGCAGTCTACATTCGGGGGCGGGGAGCCATCAGCCCCAGCATTTT. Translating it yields CASSLHSGAGSHQPQHF.

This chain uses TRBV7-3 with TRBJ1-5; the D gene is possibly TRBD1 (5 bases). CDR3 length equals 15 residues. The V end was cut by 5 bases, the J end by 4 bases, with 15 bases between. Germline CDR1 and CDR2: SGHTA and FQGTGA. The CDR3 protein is CASSPSGIRNQPQHF. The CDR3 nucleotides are TGTGCCAGCAGCCCGTCAGGGATACGGAATCAGCCCCAGCATTTT.

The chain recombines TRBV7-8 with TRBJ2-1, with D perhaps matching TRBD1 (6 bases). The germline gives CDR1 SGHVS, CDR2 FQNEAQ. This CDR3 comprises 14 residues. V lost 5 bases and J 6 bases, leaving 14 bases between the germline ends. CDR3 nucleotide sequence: TGTGCCAGCAGCCTGATGGGGGCGGGCAATGAGCAGTTCTTC. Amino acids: CASSLMGAGNEQFF.

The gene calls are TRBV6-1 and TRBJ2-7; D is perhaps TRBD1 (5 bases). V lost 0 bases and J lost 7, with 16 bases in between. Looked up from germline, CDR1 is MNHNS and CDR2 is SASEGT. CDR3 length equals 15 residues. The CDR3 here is CASSEARIREGEQYF. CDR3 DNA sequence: TGTGCCAGCAGTGAAGCGCGGATCAGGGAAGGGGAGCAGTACTTC.

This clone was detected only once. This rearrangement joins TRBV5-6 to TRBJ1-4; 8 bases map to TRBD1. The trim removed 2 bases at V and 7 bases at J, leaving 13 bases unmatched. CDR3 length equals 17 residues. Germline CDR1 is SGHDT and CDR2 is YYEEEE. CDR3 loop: CASSFLRRQGLTEKLFF. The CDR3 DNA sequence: TGTGCCAGCAGCTTTTTGAGGAGACAGGGGTTAACTGAAAAACTGTTTTTT.

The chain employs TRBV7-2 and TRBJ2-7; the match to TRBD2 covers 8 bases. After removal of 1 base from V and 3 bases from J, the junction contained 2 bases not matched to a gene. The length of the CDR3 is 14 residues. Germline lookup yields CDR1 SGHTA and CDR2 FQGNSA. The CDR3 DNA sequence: TGTGCCAGCAGCTTAGAGCGGGGGTACTACGAGCAGTACTTC. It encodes CASSLERGYYEQYF.

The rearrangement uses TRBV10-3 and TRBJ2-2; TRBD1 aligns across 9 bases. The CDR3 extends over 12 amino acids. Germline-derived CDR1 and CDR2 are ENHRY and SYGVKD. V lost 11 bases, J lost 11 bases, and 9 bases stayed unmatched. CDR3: CAAGGTGGELFF. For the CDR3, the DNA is TGTGCCGCCGGGGGAACAGGGGGCGAGCTGTTTTTT.

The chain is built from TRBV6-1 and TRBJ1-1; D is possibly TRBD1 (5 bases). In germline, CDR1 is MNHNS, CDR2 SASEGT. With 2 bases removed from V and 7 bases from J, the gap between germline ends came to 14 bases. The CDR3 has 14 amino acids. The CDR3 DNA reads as TGTGCCAGCAGTGAACTCGCTCGGGGGGGTGAAGCTTTCTTT. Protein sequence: CASSELARGGEAFF.

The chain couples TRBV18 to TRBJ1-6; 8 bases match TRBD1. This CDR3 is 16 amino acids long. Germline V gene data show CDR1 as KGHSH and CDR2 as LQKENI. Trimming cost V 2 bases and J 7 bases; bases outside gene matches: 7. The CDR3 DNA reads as TGTGCCAGCTCACCAACTCAGACAGGGGCCAATTCACCCCTCCACTTT. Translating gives CASSPTQTGANSPLHF. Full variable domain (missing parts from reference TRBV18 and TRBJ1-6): NAGVMQNPRHLVRRRGQEARLRCSPMKGHSHVYWYRQLPEEGLKFMVYLQKENIIDESGMPKERFSAEFPKEGPSILRIQQVVRGDSAAYFCASSPTQTGANSPLHFGNGTRLTVT.

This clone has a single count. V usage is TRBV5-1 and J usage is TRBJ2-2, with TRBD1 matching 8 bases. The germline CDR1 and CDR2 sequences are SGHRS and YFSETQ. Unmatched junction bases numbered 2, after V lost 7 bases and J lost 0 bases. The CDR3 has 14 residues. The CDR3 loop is CASSGQANTGELFF. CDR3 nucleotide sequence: TGCGCCAGCTCGGGACAGGCGAACACCGGGGAGCTGTTTTTT.

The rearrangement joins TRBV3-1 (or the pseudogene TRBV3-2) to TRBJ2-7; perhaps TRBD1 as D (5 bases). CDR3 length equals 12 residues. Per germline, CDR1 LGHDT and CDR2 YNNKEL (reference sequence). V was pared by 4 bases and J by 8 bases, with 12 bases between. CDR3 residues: CASSRDLGQQYF. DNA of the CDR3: TGTGCCAGCAGCCGTGACTTGGGGCAGCAGTACTTC.